What follows are 26 T cell receptor beta chains derived from one specimen sequenced in a study of CD8+CD57+ T cells in acquired aplastic anemia. Patients selected for sequencing had displayed CD8+CD57+ cell expansion by flow cytometry. Template material for TCR beta VDJ and CDR3 profiling consisted of genomic DNA. Each CDR3 protein gets one entry after TCRdb re-called the reads with MiXCR. This sample carries 150,000 to 200,000 distinct CDR3 sequences, less than 50% of them seen once, and the ten largest clones take approximately 12%. Sequencing was performed on sorted CD4+, CD8+, or CD8+CD57+ T cells (not recorded which) from PBMCs. The receptors stem from a human donor with aplastic anemia.

This clonotype was counted many times. The J gene is TRBJ2-3, the V gene TRBV11-2; 7 nucleotides align to TRBD2. Germline assignment: CDR1 SGHAT and CDR2 FQNNGV. The CDR3 runs to 16 residues. Losses at the gene ends were 5 bases for V and 1 base for J; bases not matched to a gene: 9. CDR3 amino acids: CASSPSYAGGTDTQYF. The CDR3 DNA is TGTGCCAGCAGCCCATCTTATGCGGGGGGCACAGATACGCAGTATTTT.

Relative to its sample, this clonotype is medium-sized. The chain joins TRBV10-3 to TRBJ1-6; a possible D gene is TRBD1 (5 bases). Trimming removed 11 bases from V and 8 bases from J, with 19 bases in between. This CDR3 is built from 14 residues. Germline CDR1 is ENHRY and CDR2 is SYGVKD. DNA for the CDR3: TGTGCCTCCAATCAGGGCAGGGACTATTCACCCCTCCACTTT. This gives the protein CASNQGRDYSPLHF.

About this clonotype itself: The CDR3 end shows no conserved phenylalanine or tryptophan, and so a read error is likely. The chain has TRBV29-1 and TRBJ2-1; 14 bases fit TRBD2. The CDR3 contains 15 residues. The germline V gene has CDR1 SQVTM and CDR2 ANQGSEA. V was clipped by 3 bases and J by 7 bases; unmatched bases: 5. The CDR3 here is CSVERLAGGGNEQFL. CDR3 sequence (DNA): TGCAGCGTTGAGCGACTAGCGGGAGGGGGTAATGAGCAGTTCCTC.

This clonotype was detected many times. The J gene is TRBJ2-2, the V gene TRBV12-3 or TRBV12-4, with 8 bases identical to TRBD2. The J segment lost 6 bases and the V segment lost 5 bases, leaving 8 bases of the junction unmatched. The length of the CDR3 is 15 residues. CDR3 region: CASSRTGLDSGELFF. The DNA of the CDR3 is TGTGCCAGCAGTAGAACGGGACTAGACTCCGGGGAGCTGTTTTTT.

The genes are TRBV29-1 and TRBJ2-5; D might be TRBD2 (6 bases). Trimming removed 4 bases at V and 5 bases at J, with 14 bases between. The CDR3 runs 13 residues. Germline assignment: CDR1 SQVTM and CDR2 ANQGSEA. DNA of the CDR3: TGCAGCGTTGCCCAGAGCGGGCTGGAGACCCAGTACTTC. Translating it yields CSVAQSGLETQYF.

The J gene is TRBJ2-7, the V gene TRBV20-1; maybe TRBD1 (6 bases). The germline CDR1 and CDR2 sequences are DFQATT and SNEGSKA (reference sequence). CDR3 length equals 11 residues. Trimming removed 5 bases at V and 10 bases at J, with 15 bases between. CDR3 nucleotide sequence: TGCAGTGCTGGACCCACAGGGAAACAGTACTTC. Its protein product is CSAGPTGKQYF.

A remark on this clonotype: With a much larger clone just one base away, this may be a read error. The chain has TRBV4-1 and TRBJ1-6; D ambiguous. Germline-derived CDR1 and CDR2 are MGHRA and YSYEKL. The CDR3 covers 16 residues. CDR3 in amino acids: CASRQDPDRSYSPLHF. The CDR3 region has the DNA TGCGCCAGCCGCCAAGATCCGGACCGCTCGTATTCACCCCTCCACTTT.

This clonotype has just a few counts. The rearrangement uses TRBV24-1 and TRBJ2-5; possible D gene TRBD1, 5 bases. CDR1 KGHDR and CDR2 SFDVKD come from the germline V gene. V was shortened by 10 bases and J by 5 bases, with 10 bases between the two germline ends. This CDR3 has 11 residues. The CDR3 protein is CATGAGETQYF. In DNA form, the CDR3 reads TGTGCCACAGGGGCCGGGGAGACCCAGTACTTC.

Concerning this clonotype: At one end, the junction sequence differs from germline, possibly due to a read error. J is TRBJ2-5 and V is TRBV24-1, with 8 bases identical to TRBD2. The CDR3 is made up of 17 amino acids. The V gene's germline CDR1 is KGHDR and CDR2 SFDVKD. The CDR3 region has the DNA TGTGCCAGCAGTTTACCCGGGGGGGCCAAAGGGGGAGAGACCCAGTACTTC. Translating it yields CASSLPGGAKGGETQYF.

The chain links TRBV10-3 to TRBJ2-7; 9 bases agree with TRBD1. Germline CDR1 ENHRY, CDR2 SYGVKD. The CDR3 contains 17 residues. After removal of 10 bases from V and 2 bases from J, the junction contained 18 bases not matched to a gene. The CDR3 spells CATGTRLGQGSTYEQYF. DNA for the CDR3: TGTGCCACCGGAACGAGGTTGGGACAGGGCTCAACCTACGAGCAGTACTTC.

This clonotype appeared a few times. The rearrangement links TRBV24-1 to TRBJ1-4; 7 bases are a match to TRBD1. The CDR3 has 15 residues. Germline CDR1 KGHDR, CDR2 SFDVKD. V shed 5 bases and J 6 bases; nucleotides not matched to a gene: 8. The CDR3 sequence is CATSAPTGEDEKLFF. The CDR3, as DNA: TGTGCCACCAGTGCGCCCACAGGGGAGGATGAAAAACTGTTTTTT.

This clonotype was picked up many times. The chain is built from TRBV7-8 and TRBJ2-2; D unresolved. This CDR3 region has 16 residues. Germline V gene data show CDR1 as SGHVS and CDR2 as FQNEAQ. V lost 0 bases and J lost 1, with 9 bases in between. CDR3 protein: CASSLAAPGNTGELFF. CDR3 bases: TGTGCCAGCAGCTTAGCAGCTCCGGGGAACACCGGGGAGCTGTTTTTT.

The chain recombines TRBV25-1 with TRBJ2-3, with D hard to call. Germline CDR1 MGHDK, CDR2 SYGVNS. V lost 6 bases to trimming and J lost 2 bases, with 12 bases between them. The CDR3 has 14 amino acids. The CDR3 DNA sequence: TGTGCCAGCAGCGTCAGACTGCACACAGATACGCAGTATTTT. Its translation: CASSVRLHTDTQYF.

V usage is TRBV12-3 or TRBV12-4 and J usage is TRBJ1-2; D gene uncertain. CDR3 length: 13 residues. Trimming took 3 bases from V and 2 from J, leaving 7 bases between them. The CDR3 region is CASSFRKNYGYTF. Here the CDR3 DNA reads TGTGCCAGCAGTTTTCGGAAGAACTATGGCTACACCTTC.

The chain recombines TRBV24-1 with TRBJ1-1; the match to TRBD1 covers 8 bases. Germline values: CDR1 KGHDR, CDR2 SFDVKD. The CDR3 extends over 16 amino acids. V was pared by 11 bases and J by 0 bases, with 13 bases of the junction left unmatched. The CDR3 bases are TGTGCCATACAACGCCCCCAGGGGGCCGTGAACACTGAAGCTTTCTTT. It is translated as CAIQRPQGAVNTEAFF.

V usage is TRBV11-1 and J usage is TRBJ2-3, with 10 bases aligning to TRBD1. V lost 5 bases to trimming and J lost 3 bases; unmatched junction nucleotides: 5. This CDR3 comprises 15 residues. The V gene's germline CDR1 is SGHAT and CDR2 FQDESV (reference sequence). As DNA, the CDR3 is TGTGCCAGCAGCATGCGACAGGGGGCAACAGATACGCAGTATTTT. This gives the protein CASSMRQGATDTQYF.

As regards this clonotype: A clone one base away is much larger, so this may be a read error. The chain is built from TRBV6-4 and TRBJ1-2; D remains unclear. Per the germline V gene, CDR1 is MRHNA and CDR2 is SNTAGT. There are 13 residues in the CDR3. Trimming took 8 bases from V and 8 from J, leaving 18 bases between them. The chain's CDR3 is CASRNPEAGGYTF. The CDR3 DNA follows: TGTGCCAGCCGTAACCCAGAGGCGGGAGGCTACACCTTC.

This clonotype was observed once. The CDR3 region is CSAKGQNEAFF. In DNA, the CDR3 is TGCAGTGCTAAGGGACAGAATGAAGCTTTCTTT. The J gene is TRBJ1-1, the V gene TRBV20-1, with TRBD1 identical over 7 bases. CDR3 length: 11 amino acids. From germline, CDR1 is DFQATT and CDR2 SNEGSKA (reference sequence). The V segment lost 4 bases and the J segment 7 bases; nucleotides outside the gene matches: 3.

V and J are TRBV2 and TRBJ2-7, with D possibly being TRBD1 (6 bases). CDR1 is SNHLY and CDR2 is FYNNEI in the germline V gene. This CDR3 is built from 13 residues. The germline V and J ends were trimmed by 4 bases and 3 bases, with 10 bases remaining between them. The CDR3 here is CASSGTANYEQYF. In DNA, the CDR3 is TGTGCCAGCAGTGGGACAGCGAACTACGAGCAGTACTTC.

The V and J genes are TRBV7-8 and TRBJ2-7, with D hard to call. The CDR3 spans 14 residues. The germline V gene has CDR1 SGHVS and CDR2 FQNEAQ. V lost 7 bases to trimming and J lost 6 bases, with 19 bases between them. This CDR3 is CASTLDPRGLEQYF. The CDR3 DNA reads TGTGCCAGCACCCTAGACCCACGAGGCCTCGAGCAGTACTTC. Using reference TRBV7-8 and TRBJ2-7 for the parts outside the CDR3, the full variable domain is GAGVSQSPRYKVAKRGQDVALRCDPISGHVSLFWYQQALGQGPEFLTYFQNEAQLDKSGLPSDRFFAERPEGSVSTLKIQRTQQEDSAVYLCASTLDPRGLEQYFGPGTRLTVT.

The V gene is TRBV19, the J gene TRBJ2-3; 9 nucleotides agree with TRBD1. V lost 4 bases and J lost 7; bases outside the gene matches: 12. The V gene's germline CDR1 is LNHDA and CDR2 SQIVND (reference sequence). The length of the CDR3 is 16 residues. This CDR3 is CASSTRTGVRGNTQYF. The DNA for the CDR3 is TGTGCCAGTAGTACTAGGACAGGGGTTCGGGGAAATACGCAGTATTTT.

This clonotype was counted a few times. The J gene is TRBJ1-1, the V gene TRBV2; D is unresolved. Trimming took 5 bases from V and 5 from J, leaving 9 bases between them. This CDR3 contains 12 residues. Germline CDR1 is SNHLY and CDR2 is FYNNEI. The CDR3 DNA follows: TGTGCCAGCAGTCTAAGTGGTACTGAAGCTTTCTTT. As protein: CASSLSGTEAFF.

This clonotype was observed at least ten times. CDR3 loop: CASSHRVISQPQHF. CDR3 in DNA: TGTGCCAGCAGCCACAGGGTTATCAGTCAGCCCCAGCATTTT. The chain links TRBV5-5 to TRBJ1-5, with D possibly matching TRBD1 (6 bases). The CDR3 is made up of 14 amino acids. Trimming removed 4 bases at V and 6 bases at J, with 14 bases between. Germline CDR1 SGHKS, CDR2 YYEKEE (reference sequence). The full variable domain, its missing parts supplied by reference TRBV5-5 and TRBJ1-5, is DAGVTQSPTHLIKTRGQQVTLRCSPISGHKSVSWYQQVLGQGPQFIFQYYEKEERGRGNFPDRFSARQFPNYSSELNVNALLLGDSALYLCASSHRVISQPQHFGDGTRLSIL.

This clonotype was recorded a few times. The J gene is TRBJ1-2, the V gene TRBV9; D is possibly TRBD1 (5 bases). V lost 2 bases to trimming and J lost 0 bases, with 11 bases between them. This CDR3 is built from 15 residues. Germline-derived CDR1 and CDR2 are SGDLS and YYNGEE. CDR3: CASSVLTAANYGYTF. The CDR3 region has the DNA TGTGCCAGCAGCGTTCTGACAGCCGCTAACTATGGCTACACCTTC.

This clonotype was observed a few times. The CDR3 is CASSEQAGEKAFF. The CDR3 nucleotides read TGTGCCAGCAGTGAGCAGGCGGGGGAGAAAGCTTTCTTT. V and J are TRBV25-1 and TRBJ1-1, with D tentatively TRBD1 (5 bases). Trimming removed 3 bases at V and 9 bases at J, with 14 bases between. Germline CDR1 reads MGHDK; CDR2 reads SYGVNS. The CDR3 extends over 13 amino acids.

The chain joins TRBV24-1 to TRBJ2-2, with a weak D call TRBD1 (6 bases). Trimming pared 9 bases from V and 0 bases from J, leaving 22 bases between. The CDR3 totals 18 residues. Germline CDR1 KGHDR, CDR2 SFDVKD. The DNA for the CDR3 is TGTGCCACCGCGCTAAATAAACAGGGCTGTGCGAACACCGGGGAGCTGTTTTTT. It is translated as CATALNKQGCANTGELFF.